This TCR beta chain was obtained from a study of T cells in Graves' hyperthyroidism and ophthalmopathy. Researchers amplified the TCR beta CDR3 regions from RNA transcripts. A first-round RT-PCR of the TCR CDR3 used the HTBI primer set. TCRdb reprocessed the multiplex PCR reads with MiXCR, giving one entry per CDR3 protein. The table shows a few hundred thousand distinct CDR3 sequences, with around 42% occurring only once. CDR3 length: 17 amino acids. Germline lookup yields CDR1 SGHVS and CDR2 FQNEAQ. The junction had 9 bases not matched to a gene; V was cut back by 4 bases and J by 3 bases. This clonotype was counted at least ten times. Each diagnosis was grounded in clinical symptoms, serum thyroxine and TRAb, thyroid ultrasound, and orbital computed tomography.

The J gene is TRBJ2-1, the V gene TRBV7-8; the match to TRBD2 covers 10 bases. This TCR was recovered from a woman under 30 with Graves' hyperthyroidism. The sample consisted of peripheral blood or thyroid tissue (not recorded which). CDR3 loop: CASSSPGSGRLYNEQFF. The CDR3 DNA reads as TGTGCCAGCAGCTCCCCCGGTAGCGGGAGGCTCTACAATGAGCAGTTCTTC.